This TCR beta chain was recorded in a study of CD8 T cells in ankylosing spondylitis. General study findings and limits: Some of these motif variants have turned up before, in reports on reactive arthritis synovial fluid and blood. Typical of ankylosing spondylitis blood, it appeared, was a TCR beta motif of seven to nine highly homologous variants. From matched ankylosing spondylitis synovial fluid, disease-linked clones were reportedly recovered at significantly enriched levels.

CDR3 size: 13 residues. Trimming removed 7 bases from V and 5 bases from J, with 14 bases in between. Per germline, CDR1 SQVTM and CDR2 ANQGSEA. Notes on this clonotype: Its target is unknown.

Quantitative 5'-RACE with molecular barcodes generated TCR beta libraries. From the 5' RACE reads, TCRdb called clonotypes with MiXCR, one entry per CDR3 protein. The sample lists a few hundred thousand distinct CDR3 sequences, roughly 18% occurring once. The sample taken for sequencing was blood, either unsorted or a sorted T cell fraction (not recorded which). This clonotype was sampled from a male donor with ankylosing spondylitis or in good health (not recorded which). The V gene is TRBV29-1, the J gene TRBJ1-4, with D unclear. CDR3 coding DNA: TGCAGCGCCCGCGGCGGGGAAAATGAAAAACTGTTTTTT. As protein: CSARGGENEKLFF.